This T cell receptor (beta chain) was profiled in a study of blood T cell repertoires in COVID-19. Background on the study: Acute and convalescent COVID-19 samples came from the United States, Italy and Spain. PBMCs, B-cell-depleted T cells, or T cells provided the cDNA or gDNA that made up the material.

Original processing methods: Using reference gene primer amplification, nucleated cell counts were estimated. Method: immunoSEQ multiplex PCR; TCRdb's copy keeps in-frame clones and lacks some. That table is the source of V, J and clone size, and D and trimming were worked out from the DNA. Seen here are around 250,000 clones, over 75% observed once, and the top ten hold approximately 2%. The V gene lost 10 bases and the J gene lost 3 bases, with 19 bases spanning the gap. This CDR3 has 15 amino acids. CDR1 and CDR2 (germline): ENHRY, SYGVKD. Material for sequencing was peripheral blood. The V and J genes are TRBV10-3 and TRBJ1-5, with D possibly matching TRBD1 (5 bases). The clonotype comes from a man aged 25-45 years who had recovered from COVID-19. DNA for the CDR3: TGTGCCACGAACCCGGGGGACGGATTCAATCAGCCCCAGCATTTT. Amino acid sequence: CATNPGDGFNQPQHF.